Listed below are T cell receptor beta chains from one sample, sequenced in a study of blood T cell repertoires in COVID-19. The repertoire was sequenced with immunoSEQ multiplex PCR; TCRdb's copy has only in-frame clones and lacks some. The sample contains some 100,000 clones, roughly nine tenths of which appear only once. Sequencing was carried out using peripheral blood. These receptor sequences come from a man aged 45-60 years with active COVID-19. CDR3s include the opening cysteine and the closing phenylalanine or tryptophan. Fields, in order: D gene, V gene, J gene, clone size, CDR3 DNA, CDR3 protein. D genes are given only for firm matches. Rows may omit the clone size; those that give it use once, few, many or a size class.

D: NA; V: TRBV6-5; J: TRBJ1-3; size: few; DNA: TGTGCCAGCCGGGGGGATGGAAACACCATATATTTT; CDR3: CASRGDGNTIYF
D: NA; V: TRBV6-6; J: TRBJ1-6; size: NA; DNA: TGTGCCAGCAGTTTCCCGGACAGAAATAATTCACCCCTCCACTTT; CDR3: CASSFPDRNNSPLHF
D: TRBD1; V: TRBV5-4; J: TRBJ1-1; size: NA; DNA: TGTGCCAGCAGCTCCGGACAGGGAGGTAGGTTGGAAGCTTTCTTT; CDR3: CASSSGQGGRLEAFF
D: NA; V: TRBV7-6; J: TRBJ2-2; size: once; DNA: TGTGCCAGCAGCTTTGGTAGCACCGGGGAGCTGTTTTTT; CDR3: CASSFGSTGELFF
D: NA; V: TRBV30; J: TRBJ1-6; size: NA; DNA: TGTGCCTGGAGAAGTCGAGGCCTTAATTCACCCCTCCACTTT; CDR3: CAWRSRGLNSPLHF
D: TRBD2; V: TRBV19; J: TRBJ2-2; size: once; DNA: TGTGCCAGTAGTCCGGGACTAGCGGCCGCGAACACCGGGGAGCTGTTTTTT; CDR3: CASSPGLAAANTGELFF
D: TRBD1; V: TRBV18; J: TRBJ2-6; size: NA; DNA: TGTGCCAGCTCACCAGCGACAGGGTCTAGTGGGGCCAACGTCCTGACTTTC; CDR3: CASSPATGSSGANVLTF
D: TRBD1; V: TRBV23-1; J: TRBJ2-1; size: NA; DNA: TGCGCCAGCAGTCAATCGGGACAGAACGAAAATGAGCAGTTCTTC; CDR3: CASSQSGQNENEQFF
D: TRBD1; V: TRBV12-3/TRBV12-4; J: TRBJ2-5; size: NA; DNA: TGTGCCAGCAGGACAGGGGGCCAAGAGACCCAGTACTTC; CDR3: CASRTGGQETQYF
D: NA; V: TRBV27; J: TRBJ1-2; size: NA; DNA: TGTGCCAGCAGTAGGTCGGGGGGCCTTGGAGGGGGCTACACCTTC; CDR3: CASSRSGGLGGGYTF
D: NA; V: TRBV5-1; J: TRBJ2-5; size: once; DNA: TGCGCCAGCAGCTCCCCAGGACAAGAGACCCAGTACTTC; CDR3: CASSSPGQETQYF
D: NA; V: TRBV19; J: TRBJ2-3; size: NA; DNA: TGTGCCTCCTCTTTCTCCCCGACTTCTAGCACAGATACGCAGTATTTT; CDR3: CASSFSPTSSTDTQYF
D: NA; V: TRBV12-3/TRBV12-4; J: TRBJ1-1; size: once; DNA: TGTGCCAGCAGTTTAGCTCAGGGGTCTGAAGCTTTCTTT; CDR3: CASSLAQGSEAFF